The clone carrying this T cell receptor beta chain was seen a handful of times. Its antigen is currently unknown. Isolated per sample were at least 6 million PBMCs. The source of the sample is a study of blood T cells in healthy people across ages. As for the study in general: Template switching captured about one barcoded beta molecule per two T cells.

A second PCR, run for roughly 6 to 11 cycles, used a sample-barcoded 5' primer plus a J-beta primer mix. Every cDNA molecule carried a tag from a template-switch adaptor bearing 12 random nucleotides. TCRdb fed the 5' RACE reads into MiXCR, producing one record per CDR3 protein. This sample has 650,000 to 1,000,000 distinct CDR3 sequences, with 46% found just once. Germline V gives CDR1 SGHVS, CDR2 FQNEAQ. Trimming took 5 bases from V and 3 from J; bases not matched to a gene: 7. The length of the CDR3 is 16 residues. Study-wide findings and caveats: Significant beta diversity loss was already apparent by age about 42, declining roughly linearly.

Sequences were obtained from blood. The V call is TRBV7-8, the J call TRBJ2-3, with 11 bases that match TRBD2. The sequence derives from a man older than 75 in good health. CDR3 sequence (DNA): TGTGCCAGCAGCCCCTCACTAGCGGGAGCAACAGATACGCAGTATTTT. This translates into CASSPSLAGATDTQYF.